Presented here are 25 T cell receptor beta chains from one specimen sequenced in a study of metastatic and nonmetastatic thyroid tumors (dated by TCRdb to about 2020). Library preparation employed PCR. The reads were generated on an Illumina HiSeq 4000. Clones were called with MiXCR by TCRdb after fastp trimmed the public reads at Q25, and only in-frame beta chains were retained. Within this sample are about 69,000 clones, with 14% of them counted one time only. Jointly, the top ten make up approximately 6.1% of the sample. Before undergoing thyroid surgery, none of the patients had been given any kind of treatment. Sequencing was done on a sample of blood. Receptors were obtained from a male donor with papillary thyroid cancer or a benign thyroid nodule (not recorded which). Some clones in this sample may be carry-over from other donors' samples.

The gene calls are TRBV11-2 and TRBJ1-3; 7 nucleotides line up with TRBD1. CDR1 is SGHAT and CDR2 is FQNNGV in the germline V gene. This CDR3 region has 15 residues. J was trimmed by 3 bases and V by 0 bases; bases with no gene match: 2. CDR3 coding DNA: TGTGCCAGCAGCTTAGATCACAGGGGTGGAAACACCATATATTTT. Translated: CASSLDHRGGNTIYF.

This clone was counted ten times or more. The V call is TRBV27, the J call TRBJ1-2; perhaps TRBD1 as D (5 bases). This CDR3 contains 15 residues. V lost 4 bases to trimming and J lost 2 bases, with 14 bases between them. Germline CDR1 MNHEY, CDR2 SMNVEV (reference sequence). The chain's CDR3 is CASSSLMTENYGYTF. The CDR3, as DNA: TGTGCCAGCAGTTCGTTAATGACAGAAAACTATGGCTACACCTTC.

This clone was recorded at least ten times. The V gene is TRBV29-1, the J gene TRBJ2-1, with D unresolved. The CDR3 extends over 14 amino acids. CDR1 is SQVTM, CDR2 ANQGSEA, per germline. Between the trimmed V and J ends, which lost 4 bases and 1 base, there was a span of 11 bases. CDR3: CSVGSSYSYNEQFF. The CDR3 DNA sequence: TGCAGCGTTGGAAGTAGCTATTCCTACAATGAGCAGTTCTTC.

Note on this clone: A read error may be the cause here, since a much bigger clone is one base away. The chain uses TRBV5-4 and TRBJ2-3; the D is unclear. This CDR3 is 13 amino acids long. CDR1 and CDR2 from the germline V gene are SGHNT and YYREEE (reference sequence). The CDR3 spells CANSLRTTDTQYF. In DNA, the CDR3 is TGTGCCAACAGCTTGAGAACAACAGATACGCAGTATTTT.

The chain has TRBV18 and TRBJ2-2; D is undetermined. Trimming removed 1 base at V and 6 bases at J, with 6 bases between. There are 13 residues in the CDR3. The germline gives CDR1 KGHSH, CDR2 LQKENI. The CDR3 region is CASSPRSSGELFF. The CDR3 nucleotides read TGTGCCAGCTCACCACGGTCCTCCGGGGAGCTGTTTTTT.

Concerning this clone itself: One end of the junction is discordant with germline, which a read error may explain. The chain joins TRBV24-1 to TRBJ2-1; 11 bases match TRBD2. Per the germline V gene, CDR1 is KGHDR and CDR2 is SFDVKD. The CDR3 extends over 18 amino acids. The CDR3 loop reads CATIDPRASGRTYNEQFF. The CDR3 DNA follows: TGTGCCACCATTGATCCTAGGGCTAGCGGGAGGACCTACAATGAGCAGTTCTTC.

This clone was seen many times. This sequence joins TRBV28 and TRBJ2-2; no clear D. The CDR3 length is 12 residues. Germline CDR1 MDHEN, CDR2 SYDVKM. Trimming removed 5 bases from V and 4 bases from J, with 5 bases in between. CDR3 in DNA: TGTGCCAGCAGTGACATCACCGGGGAGCTGTTTTTT. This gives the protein CASSDITGELFF.

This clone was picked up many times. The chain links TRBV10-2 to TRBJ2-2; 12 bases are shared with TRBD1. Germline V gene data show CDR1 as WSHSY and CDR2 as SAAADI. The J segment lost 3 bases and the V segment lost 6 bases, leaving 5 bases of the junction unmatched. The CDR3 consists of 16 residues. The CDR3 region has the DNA TGCGCCAGCAGATGGGGACAGGGGGCCGACACCGGGGAGCTGTTTTTT. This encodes CASRWGQGADTGELFF.

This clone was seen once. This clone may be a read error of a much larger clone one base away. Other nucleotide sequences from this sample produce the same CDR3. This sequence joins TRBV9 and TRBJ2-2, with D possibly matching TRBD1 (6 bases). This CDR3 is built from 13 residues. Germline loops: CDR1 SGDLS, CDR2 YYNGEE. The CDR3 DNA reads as TGTGCCAGCAGCCTAGGGGGTACCGGTGAGCTGTTTTTT. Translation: CASSLGGTGELFF.

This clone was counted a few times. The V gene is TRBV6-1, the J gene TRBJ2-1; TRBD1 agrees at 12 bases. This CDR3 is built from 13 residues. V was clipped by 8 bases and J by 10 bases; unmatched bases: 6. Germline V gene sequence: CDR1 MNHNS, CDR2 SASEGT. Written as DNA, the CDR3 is TGTGCCAGCGCCGGGACAGGGGGCGGCGAGCAGTTCTTC. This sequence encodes CASAGTGGGEQFF.

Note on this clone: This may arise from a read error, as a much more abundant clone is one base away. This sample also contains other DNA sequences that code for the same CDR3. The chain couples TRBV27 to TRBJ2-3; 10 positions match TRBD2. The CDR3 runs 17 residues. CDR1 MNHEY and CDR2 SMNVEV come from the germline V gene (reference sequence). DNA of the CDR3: TGTGCAAGCAGTCCCTTGGGCCTAGCGGGAGTATCAGATACGCAGTATTTT. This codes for CASSPLGLAGVSDTQYF.

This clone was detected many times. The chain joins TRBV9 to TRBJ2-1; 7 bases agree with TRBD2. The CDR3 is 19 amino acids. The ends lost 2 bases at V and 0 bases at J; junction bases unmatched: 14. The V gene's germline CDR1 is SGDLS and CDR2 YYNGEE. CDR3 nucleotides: TGTGCCAGCAGCGTGGGAGGGGACTTCCCATCGAGCTCCTACAATGAGCAGTTCTTC. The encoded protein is CASSVGGDFPSSSYNEQFF. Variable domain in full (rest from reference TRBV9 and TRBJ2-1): DSGVTQTPKHLITATGQRVTLRCSPRSGDLSVYWYQQSLDQGLQFLIQYYNGEERAKGNILERFSAQQFPDLHSELNLSSLELGDSALYFCASSVGGDFPSSSYNEQFFGPGTRLTVL.

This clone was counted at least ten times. The CDR3 DNA reads as TGTGCCTGGAGAGAGAAGGGGAATCAGCCCCAGCATTTT. Protein: CAWREKGNQPQHF. The chain carries TRBV30 and TRBJ1-5, with D tentatively TRBD1 (5 bases). Germline CDR1 reads GTSNPN; CDR2 reads SVGIG (reference sequence). Trimming stripped 3 bases from V and 4 bases from J, with 10 bases between. The CDR3 loop spans 13 amino acids.

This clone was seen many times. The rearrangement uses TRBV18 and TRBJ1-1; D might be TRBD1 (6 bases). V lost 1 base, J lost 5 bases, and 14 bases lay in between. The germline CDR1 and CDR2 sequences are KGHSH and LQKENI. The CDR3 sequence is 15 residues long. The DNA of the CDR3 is TGTGCCAGCTCACCACAAGGGGGGAGGTTGACTGAAGCTTTCTTT. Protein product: CASSPQGGRLTEAFF.

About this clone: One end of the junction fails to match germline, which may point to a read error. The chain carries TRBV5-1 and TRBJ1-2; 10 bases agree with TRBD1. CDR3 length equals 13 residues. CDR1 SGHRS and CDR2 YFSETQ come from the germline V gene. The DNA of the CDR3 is TGCGCCAGCAACTTGGGACAGGGGTGCGGCTACACCTTC. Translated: CASNLGQGCGYTF. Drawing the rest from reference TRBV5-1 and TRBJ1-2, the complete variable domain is KAGVTQTPRYLIKTRGQQVTLSCSPISGHRSVSWYQQTPGQGLQFLFEYFSETQRNKGNFPGRFSGRQFSNSRSEMNVSTLELGDSALYLCASNLGQGCGYTFGSGTRLTVV.

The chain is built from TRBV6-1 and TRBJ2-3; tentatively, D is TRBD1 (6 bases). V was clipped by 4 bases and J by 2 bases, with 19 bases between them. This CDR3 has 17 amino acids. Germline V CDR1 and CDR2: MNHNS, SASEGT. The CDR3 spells CASSVQFRTGTTDTQYF. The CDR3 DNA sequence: TGTGCCAGCAGTGTTCAGTTCCGTACAGGGACCACAGATACGCAGTATTTT.

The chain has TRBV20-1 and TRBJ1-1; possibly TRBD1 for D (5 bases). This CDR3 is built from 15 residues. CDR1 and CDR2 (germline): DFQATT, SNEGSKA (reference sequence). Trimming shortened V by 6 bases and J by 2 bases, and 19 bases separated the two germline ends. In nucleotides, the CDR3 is TGCAGTGCAACAACCGGACATTTAATTAACACTGAAGCTTTCTTT. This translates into CSATTGHLINTEAFF.

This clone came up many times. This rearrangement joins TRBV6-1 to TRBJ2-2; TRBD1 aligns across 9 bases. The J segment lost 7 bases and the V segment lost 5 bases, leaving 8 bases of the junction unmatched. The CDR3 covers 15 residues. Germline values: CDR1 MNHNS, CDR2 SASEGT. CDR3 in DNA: TGTGCCAGCAGTAGACAGGGGGTGAGGAGCGGGGAGCTGTTTTTT. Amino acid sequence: CASSRQGVRSGELFF.

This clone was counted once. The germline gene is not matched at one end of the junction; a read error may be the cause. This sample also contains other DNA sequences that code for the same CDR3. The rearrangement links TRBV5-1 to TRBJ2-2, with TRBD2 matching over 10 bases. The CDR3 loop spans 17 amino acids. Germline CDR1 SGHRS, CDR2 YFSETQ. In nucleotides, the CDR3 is TGTGCCAGCGGGTTAGCGGGAGGCCCAGGAAACACCGGGGAGCTGTTTTTT. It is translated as CASGLAGGPGNTGELFF.

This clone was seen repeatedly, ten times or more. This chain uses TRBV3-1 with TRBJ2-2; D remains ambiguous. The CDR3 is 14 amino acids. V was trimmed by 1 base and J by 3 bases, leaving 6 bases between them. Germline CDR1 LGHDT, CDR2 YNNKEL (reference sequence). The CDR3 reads CASSQGLHTGELFF. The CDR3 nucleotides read TGTGCCAGCAGCCAAGGATTACACACCGGGGAGCTGTTTTTT.

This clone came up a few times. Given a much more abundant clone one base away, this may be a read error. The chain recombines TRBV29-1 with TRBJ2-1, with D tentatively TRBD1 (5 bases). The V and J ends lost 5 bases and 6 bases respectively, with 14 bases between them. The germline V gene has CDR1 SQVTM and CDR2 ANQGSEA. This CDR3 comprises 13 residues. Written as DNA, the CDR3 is TGCAGCGTTTGGGAACAGGCAGGCAATGAGCAGTTCTTC. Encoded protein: CSVWEQAGNEQFF.

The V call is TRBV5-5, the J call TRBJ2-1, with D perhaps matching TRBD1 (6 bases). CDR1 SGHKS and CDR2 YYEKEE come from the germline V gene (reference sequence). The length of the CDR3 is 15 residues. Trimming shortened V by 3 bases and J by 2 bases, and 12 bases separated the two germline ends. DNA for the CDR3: TGTGCCAGCAGCTCTGGACAGCGGACCTACAATGAGCAGTTCTTC. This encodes CASSSGQRTYNEQFF. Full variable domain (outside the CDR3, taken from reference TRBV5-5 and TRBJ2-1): DAGVTQSPTHLIKTRGQQVTLRCSPISGHKSVSWYQQVLGQGPQFIFQYYEKEERGRGNFPDRFSARQFPNYSSELNVNALLLGDSALYLCASSSGQRTYNEQFFGPGTRLTVL.

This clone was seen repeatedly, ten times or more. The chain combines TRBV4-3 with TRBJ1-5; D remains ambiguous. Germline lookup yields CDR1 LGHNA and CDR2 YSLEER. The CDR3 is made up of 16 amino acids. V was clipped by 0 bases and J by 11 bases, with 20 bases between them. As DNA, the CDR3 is TGCGCCAGCAGCCAAGATTATTCTCAGCGGTTAGGGACCCAGCATTTT. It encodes CASSQDYSQRLGTQHF.

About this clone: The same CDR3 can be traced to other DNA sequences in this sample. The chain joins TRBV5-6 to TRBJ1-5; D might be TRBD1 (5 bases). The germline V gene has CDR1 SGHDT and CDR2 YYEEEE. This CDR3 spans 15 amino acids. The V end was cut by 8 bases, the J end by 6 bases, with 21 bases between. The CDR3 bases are TGTGCCAGTAGTCCCCAGCAGGGTCGCGGTCAGCCCCAGCATTTT. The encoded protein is CASSPQQGRGQPQHF.

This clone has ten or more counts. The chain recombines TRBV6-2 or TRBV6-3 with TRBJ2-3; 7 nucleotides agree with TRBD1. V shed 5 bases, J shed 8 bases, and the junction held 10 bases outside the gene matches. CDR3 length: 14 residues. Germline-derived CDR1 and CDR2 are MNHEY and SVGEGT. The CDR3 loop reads CASSQQTGKVTQYF. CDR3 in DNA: TGTGCCAGCAGTCAACAGACAGGGAAGGTTACGCAGTATTTT.